This entry lists 22 T cell receptor beta chains sequenced from one sample in a study of read filtering for tumor transcriptome and immune sequencing. Molecular barcoded adaptors covering alpha/delta and beta/gamma chains were used on 400 ng RNA. TCRdb fed the reads into MiXCR, producing one record per CDR3 protein. The sample has approximately 40,000 distinct CDR3 sequences, approximately 13% seen once; the top ten hold roughly 30%. The specimen was a population of CD138-negative cells sorted from bone marrow. The receptors here all came from a donor at least 40 years old with multiple myeloma.

This clonotype was seen many times. This chain uses TRBV29-1 with TRBJ2-7, with D maybe TRBD1 (6 bases). Trimming pared 3 bases from V and 7 bases from J, leaving 10 bases between. CDR1 is SQVTM, CDR2 ANQGSEA, per germline. The CDR3 consists of 11 residues. The CDR3 DNA is TGCAGCGTTGATTTAGGGGGAGAGCAGTACTTC. Translation: CSVDLGGEQYF.

This clonotype occurred a few times. This chain connects TRBV29-1 to TRBJ2-1; D is unclear. Trimming shortened V by 2 bases and J by 10 bases, and 9 bases separated the two germline ends. Germline values: CDR1 SQVTM, CDR2 ANQGSEA. The CDR3 extends over 11 amino acids. This CDR3 reads CSVESTKEQFF. CDR3 nucleotides: TGCAGCGTTGAATCCACTAAGGAGCAGTTCTTC.

This clonotype appeared many times. V is TRBV2 and J is TRBJ1-1; TRBD1 matches 9 bases. The CDR3 totals 15 residues. After removal of 3 bases from V and 5 bases from J, the junction contained 7 bases not matched to a gene. The V gene's germline CDR1 is SNHLY and CDR2 FYNNEI. This CDR3 reads CASSDVGTGLTEAFF. Here the CDR3 DNA reads TGTGCCAGCAGTGATGTAGGGACAGGGTTGACTGAAGCTTTCTTT.

Regarding this clonotype: Possible read error: a much larger clone is one base away. The gene calls are TRBV7-2 and TRBJ2-7; 7 bases fit TRBD2. Germline V gene lookup returns CDR1 SGHTA and CDR2 FQGNSA. CDR3 length: 14 amino acids. The junction had 14 bases not matched to a gene; V was cut back by 11 bases and J by 4 bases. CDR3 coding DNA: TGTGCCGGCCTGACCGGGACTACCTCTTACGAGCAGTACTTC. Protein: CAGLTGTTSYEQYF. The entire variable domain, with the rest obtained from reference TRBV7-2 and TRBJ2-7, is as follows: GAGVSQSPSNKVTEKGKDVELRCDPISGHTALYWYRQSLGQGLEFLIYFQGNSAPDKSGLPSDRFSAERTGGSVSTLTIQRTQQEDSAVYLCAGLTGTTSYEQYFGPGTRLTVT.

This clonotype was picked up many times. The chain couples TRBV11-2 to TRBJ2-2; 10 bases agree with TRBD1. The CDR3 is 15 amino acids. V gave up 5 bases and J gave up 8 bases; unmatched junction bases: 8. CDR1 and CDR2 (germline): SGHAT, FQNNGV. This CDR3 reads CASSPGTGEAGELFF. CDR3 in DNA: TGTGCCAGCAGCCCCGGGACAGGGGAAGCTGGGGAGCTGTTTTTT.

There are many counts of this clonotype. V is TRBV19 and J is TRBJ2-1, with D possibly being TRBD1 or TRBD2 (5 bases each). The germline V gene encodes CDR1 LNHDA and CDR2 SQIVND (reference sequence). V lost 3 bases, J lost 7 bases, and 13 bases lay in between. The CDR3 runs 14 residues. The CDR3 nucleotides read TGTGCCAGTAGTATCCGGAGGACATCGAATGAGCAGTTCTTC. Its translation is CASSIRRTSNEQFF. The whole variable domain, filled in from reference TRBV19 and TRBJ2-1, reads DGGITQSPKYLFRKEGQNVTLSCEQNLNHDAMYWYRQDPGQGLRLIYYSQIVNDFQKGDIAEGYSVSREKKESFPLTVTSAQKNPTAFYLCASSIRRTSNEQFFGPGTRLTVL.

This clonotype was recorded many times. The chain has TRBV15 and TRBJ2-5; a weak D match, TRBD2 (6 bases). There are 14 residues in the CDR3. The germline V gene encodes CDR1 LNHNV and CDR2 YYDKDF (reference sequence). V was pared by 3 bases and J by 1 base, with 9 bases between. The CDR3 protein is CATSRGGFQETQYF. DNA for the CDR3: TGTGCCACCAGCAGGGGGGGATTCCAAGAGACCCAGTACTTC.

This clonotype was seen at least ten times. This rearrangement joins TRBV6-2 or TRBV6-3 to TRBJ2-7; D is perhaps TRBD1 (6 bases). Trimming pared 2 bases from V and 2 bases from J, leaving 7 bases between. CDR3 length: 13 residues. CDR1 and CDR2 (germline): MNHEY, SVGEGT. The CDR3: CASSYGTPYEQYF. In DNA form, the CDR3 reads TGTGCCAGCAGTTACGGGACACCCTACGAGCAGTACTTC.

This clonotype was observed many times. This rearrangement joins TRBV20-1 to TRBJ1-5; the D gene is possibly TRBD1 (6 bases). This CDR3 is 15 amino acids long. CDR1 and CDR2 (germline): DFQATT, SNEGSKA (reference sequence). The ends were cut back, 3 bases at V and 1 base at J, with 13 bases in the middle. The CDR3 is CSARAGGASNQPQHF. CDR3 in DNA: TGCAGTGCTAGGGCCGGGGGGGCAAGCAATCAGCCCCAGCATTTT.

As for this clonotype: It may be a read error: a sequence one base away is much more abundant. V usage is TRBV7-9 and J usage is TRBJ2-7; perhaps TRBD1 as D (6 bases). The V gene's germline CDR1 is SEHNR and CDR2 FQNEAQ (reference sequence). The CDR3 spans 13 residues. This CDR3 is CANSLDSYYEQYF. For the CDR3, the DNA is TGTGCCAACAGCCTGGACAGCTACTACGAGCAGTACTTC.

There are many counts of this clonotype. V usage is TRBV7-9 and J usage is TRBJ2-7, with a tentative D call TRBD1 (6 bases). The V gene lost 5 bases and the J gene lost 1 base, with 18 bases spanning the gap. CDR1 is SEHNR and CDR2 is FQNEAQ in the germline V gene (reference sequence). This CDR3 is 16 amino acids long. CDR3 DNA: TGTGCCAGCAGCCCCCAGGGGAGCAAGACGTCCTACGAGCAGTACTTC. It translates to CASSPQGSKTSYEQYF.

This clonotype was observed a handful of times. The rearrangement joins TRBV5-1 to TRBJ1-1, with D uncertain. Germline assignment: CDR1 SGHRS and CDR2 YFSETQ. The CDR3 sequence is 14 residues long. Trimming took off 0 bases at V and 5 bases at J, with 11 bases between the two ends. The CDR3 loop reads CASSLAGLATEAFF. The CDR3, as DNA: TGCGCCAGCAGCTTGGCGGGGTTGGCGACTGAAGCTTTCTTT.

This clonotype has at least ten counts. The chain links TRBV19 to TRBJ2-7; D is ambiguous. This CDR3 comprises 14 residues. Germline lookup yields CDR1 LNHDA and CDR2 SQIVND (reference sequence). V shed 7 bases and J shed 3 bases, with 16 bases lying between them. This chain's CDR3 is CASKEIITSYEQYF. The CDR3 nucleotides are TGTGCCAGTAAGGAGATCATCACCAGCTACGAGCAGTACTTC.

Ten or more counts support this clonotype. The chain uses TRBV20-1 and TRBJ1-5; D call uncertain. Germline loops: CDR1 DFQATT, CDR2 SNEGSKA (reference sequence). This CDR3 spans 14 amino acids. The V gene lost 5 bases and the J gene lost 0 bases, with 11 bases spanning the gap. CDR3 coding DNA: TGCAGTGCTGCCCGGGATTATAGCAATCAGCCCCAGCATTTT. This translates into CSAARDYSNQPQHF.

This clonotype was observed at least ten times. This CDR3 is CASSLGNYGYTF. The CDR3, as DNA: TGTGCCAGCAGCTTAGGAAACTATGGCTACACCTTC. The chain couples TRBV7-9 to TRBJ1-2; D unresolved. Trimming pared 1 base from V and 2 bases from J, leaving 2 bases between. Germline V CDR1 and CDR2: SEHNR, FQNEAQ (reference sequence). The CDR3 runs 12 residues.

As to this clonotype: This may arise from a read error, as a much more abundant clone is one base away. The rearrangement links TRBV3-1 to TRBJ2-7, with a possible D match to TRBD1 (6 bases). Trimming removed 3 bases at V and 3 bases at J, with 12 bases between. This CDR3 region has 14 residues. The germline gives CDR1 LGHDT, CDR2 YNNKEL (reference sequence). CDR3 nucleotides: TGTGCCAGCAGCCAGAGGACAGTCTTCTACGAGCAGTACTTC. This codes for CASSQRTVFYEQYF.

V usage is TRBV6-5 and J usage is TRBJ1-5; D remains unclear. Germline V lookup: CDR1 MNHEY, CDR2 SVGAGI. V shed 2 bases and J shed 1 base, with 12 bases lying between them. CDR3 size: 16 residues. The CDR3 region has the DNA TGTGCCAGCAGTTACAGGGCGCCGGGGAGCAATCAGCCCCAGCATTTT. Amino acid sequence: CASSYRAPGSNQPQHF.

This clonotype was counted many times. The chain joins TRBV18 to TRBJ2-7; no definite D call. V dropped 1 base and J dropped 2 bases, with 12 bases sitting between them. Germline loops: CDR1 KGHSH, CDR2 LQKENI. The CDR3 runs to 15 residues. CDR3 residues: CASSPRSGVPYEQYF. CDR3 DNA: TGTGCCAGCTCACCACGGTCCGGAGTTCCCTACGAGCAGTACTTC.

The sample holds many counts of this clonotype. The rearrangement joins TRBV29-1 to TRBJ2-2, with no clear D. CDR1 is SQVTM and CDR2 is ANQGSEA in the germline V gene. Trimming took 2 bases from V and 0 from J, leaving 10 bases between them. The CDR3 consists of 15 residues. The CDR3 DNA reads TGCAGCGTTGAAATAGGGCAGGCGAACACCGGGGAGCTGTTTTTT. It yields the protein CSVEIGQANTGELFF.

With respect to this clonotype: This could be a read error, since a much larger clone is one nucleotide away. The V gene is TRBV21-1, the J gene TRBJ1-3; the D call in the table, TRBD1, was not verified against the DNA. TRBV21-1 is a pseudogene segment. CDR3 size: 17 residues. Here the CDR3 reads CASSTRRDTYSGNIIYF. As DNA, the CDR3 is TGTGCCAGCAGCACCCGGAGGGACACCTACTCTGGAAACATCATATATTTT.

This clonotype showed up many times. The chain links TRBV30 to TRBJ2-7, with D maybe TRBD1 (5 bases). This CDR3 region has 11 residues. Trimming shortened V by 7 bases and J by 4 bases, and 11 bases separated the two germline ends. Germline assignment: CDR1 GTSNPN and CDR2 SVGIG (reference sequence). This CDR3 reads CASRTSYEQYF. CDR3 sequence (DNA): TGTGCCTCGCGGACATCTTACGAGCAGTACTTC.

Many counts were recorded for this clonotype. The genes are TRBV29-1 and TRBJ1-1; 7 nucleotides agree with TRBD1. CDR3 length: 13 residues. Per the germline V gene, CDR1 is SQVTM and CDR2 is ANQGSEA. Trimming took 3 bases from V and 4 from J; bases not matched to a gene: 5. CDR3 sequence (DNA): TGCAGCGTTGAGCACAGGGGTGGCACTGAAGCTTTCTTT. Residues: CSVEHRGGTEAFF.